A single sample gave rise to the 28 T cell receptor beta chains below, sequenced in a study of blood T cell repertoires in COVID-19. Only in-frame clones appear in the TCRdb table, and some are missing; sequencing was by immunoSEQ multiplex PCR. The repertoire includes some 65,000 clones, 75% to 90% of them detected once, and 16% sits in the top ten. The sequenced material came from peripheral blood. These receptors all stem from a man aged 40-50 years with COVID-19, enrolled during active disease.

The V call is TRBV18, the J call TRBJ2-7, with 8 bases lining up with TRBD1. The CDR3 sequence is 14 residues long. Germline assignment: CDR1 KGHSH and CDR2 LQKENI. J gave up 3 bases and V 6 bases, and 7 bases lay outside the gene matches. The CDR3 loop reads CASSRGQGLYEQYF. The DNA for the CDR3 is TGTGCCAGCTCTCGAGGACAGGGTCTCTACGAGCAGTACTTC.

A single count supports this clone. The chain is built from TRBV19 and TRBJ1-2; D call uncertain. V was cut by 6 bases and J by 4 bases, with 18 bases left in between. Germline V gene data show CDR1 as LNHDA and CDR2 as SQIVND (reference sequence). The CDR3 has 15 amino acids. In nucleotides, the CDR3 is TGTGCCAGTAGGGCAGACTTCATAGGAACCTATGGCTACACCTTC. This codes for CASRADFIGTYGYTF.

V is TRBV20-1 and J is TRBJ1-1; D remains unclear. Germline V CDR1 and CDR2: DFQATT, SNEGSKA (reference sequence). This CDR3 is 11 amino acids long. V was cut by 4 bases and J by 3 bases, with 6 bases left in between. The CDR3 nucleotides read TGCAGTGCTACCGGTTACACTGAAGCTTTCTTT. Amino acid sequence: CSATGYTEAFF.

The chain couples TRBV4-1 to TRBJ2-7, with 7 bases lining up with TRBD1. The length of the CDR3 is 14 residues. With V trimmed by 6 bases and J by 3 bases, 8 bases remained unmatched. Per the germline V gene, CDR1 is MGHRA and CDR2 is YSYEKL. The CDR3 DNA follows: TGCGCCAGCAGTGGCAGGGGGAAGGTCTACGAGCAGTACTTC. This translates into CASSGRGKVYEQYF.

The CDR3 DNA sequence: TGTGCCAGCAGCCGACCGGGACAGGGCTATGGCTACACCTTC. Protein: CASSRPGQGYGYTF. V and J are TRBV6-5 and TRBJ1-2; TRBD1 matches 9 bases. The V and J ends lost 6 bases and 4 bases, in that order; junction bases with no gene match: 6. There are 14 residues in the CDR3. Germline V CDR1 and CDR2: MNHEY, SVGAGI.

V gene TRBV4-2 combines with J gene TRBJ2-7; TRBD1 agrees at 7 bases. This CDR3 is built from 14 residues. V shed 0 bases, J shed 8 bases, and the junction held 7 bases outside the gene matches. The germline V gene has CDR1 LGHNA and CDR2 YNFKEQ. The chain's CDR3 is CASSQEGTGVQQYF. The CDR3 nucleotides read TGTGCCAGCAGCCAAGAAGGCACAGGGGTGCAGCAGTACTTC.

The rearrangement links TRBV10-1 to TRBJ2-1, with 11 bases that match TRBD1. J gave up 0 bases and V 8 bases, and 3 bases lay outside the gene matches. Germline CDR1 WNHNN, CDR2 SYGVQD (reference sequence). There are 15 residues in the CDR3. The CDR3 here is CASAGTGGSYNEQFF. CDR3 in DNA: TGCGCCAGCGCCGGGACAGGGGGCTCCTACAATGAGCAGTTCTTC.

V and J are TRBV6-1 and TRBJ1-6, with a possible D match to TRBD1 (6 bases). V gave up 2 bases and J gave up 10 bases, with 15 bases separating them. Germline loops: CDR1 MNHNS, CDR2 SASEGT. The CDR3 extends over 15 amino acids. CDR3 DNA sequence: TGTGCCAGCAGTGAACAGGGGTATGGTTACTCACCCCTCCACTTT. Translated, it gives CASSEQGYGYSPLHF.

The chain is built from TRBV12-1 and TRBJ2-7; the table's TRBD2 call for D was not verified on the DNA. TRBV12-1 is termed a pseudogene. CDR3 length: 14 residues. This CDR3 reads CASSSRTSDWEQYF. In DNA form, the CDR3 reads TGTGCCAGCAGCTCGCGGACTAGCGATTGGGAGCAGTACTTC.

This clone was observed a single time. The chain recombines TRBV5-1 with TRBJ2-2; D unresolved. Trimming removed 0 bases from V and 6 bases from J, with 15 bases in between. The CDR3 extends over 16 amino acids. Germline V gene lookup returns CDR1 SGHRS and CDR2 YFSETQ. Written as DNA, the CDR3 is TGCGCCAGCAGCTTGGTACTCCAGGCTTGGGCCGGGGAGCTGTTTTTT. Residues: CASSLVLQAWAGELFF.

The chain is built from TRBV25-1 and TRBJ1-4; 7 bases agree with TRBD1. J lost 8 bases, V lost 6 bases, and 9 bases had no gene match. Per germline, CDR1 MGHDK and CDR2 SYGVNS. This CDR3 comprises 14 residues. This CDR3 is CASSKGAAWEKLFF. CDR3 nucleotides: TGTGCCAGCAGCAAGGGGGCAGCGTGGGAAAAACTGTTTTTT.

The chain has TRBV2 and TRBJ2-5; 13 bases are shared with TRBD2. This CDR3 contains 16 residues. V lost 6 bases, J lost 2 bases, and 6 bases stayed unmatched. Germline assignment: CDR1 SNHLY and CDR2 FYNNEI. In DNA, the CDR3 is TGTGCCAGCAGCGACTGGACTAGCGGGGGACAAGAGACCCAGTACTTC. Protein sequence: CASSDWTSGGQETQYF.

The chain joins TRBV6-2 or TRBV6-3 to TRBJ1-4; D not resolved. V was cut by 2 bases and J by 8 bases, with 15 bases left in between. There are 15 residues in the CDR3. Per germline, CDR1 MNHEY and CDR2 SVGEGT. The CDR3 protein is CASSYGSAGPEKLFF. The DNA of the CDR3 is TGTGCCAGCAGTTACGGCTCTGCAGGTCCCGAAAAACTGTTTTTT.

This sequence joins TRBV2 and TRBJ2-5; the match to TRBD1 covers 8 bases. The CDR3 extends over 14 amino acids. Germline CDR1 SNHLY, CDR2 FYNNEI. The V segment lost 6 bases and the J segment 5 bases; nucleotides outside the gene matches: 8. The CDR3 DNA reads as TGTGCCAGCAGCGAAAGGACAGGGTTGGAGACCCAGTACTTC. Its protein product is CASSERTGLETQYF.

V gene TRBV4-1 combines with J gene TRBJ1-5; D is perhaps TRBD1 (5 bases). The V gene lost 0 bases and the J gene lost 4 bases, with 13 bases spanning the gap. The germline V gene encodes CDR1 MGHRA and CDR2 YSYEKL. This CDR3 is 16 amino acids long. The CDR3 DNA reads TGCGCCAGCAGCCAAGATCGGACAATCGGGAATCAGCCCCAGCATTTT. It encodes CASSQDRTIGNQPQHF.

The V and J genes are TRBV5-4 and TRBJ1-3; D gene unclear. The CDR3 totals 15 residues. Trimming removed 3 bases at V and 7 bases at J, with 17 bases between. Per germline, CDR1 SGHNT and CDR2 YYREEE (reference sequence). As DNA, the CDR3 is TGTGCCAGCAGCTCGAGACACCTCCTTAGGAACACCATATATTTT. Encoded protein: CASSSRHLLRNTIYF.

The chain is built from TRBV7-9 and TRBJ1-1, with TRBD1 matching over 7 bases. V lost 5 bases, J lost 6 bases, and 6 bases stayed unmatched. From germline, CDR1 is SEHNR and CDR2 FQNEAQ (reference sequence). The CDR3 is 13 residues long. Here the CDR3 reads CASSLTGLSEAFF. CDR3 DNA sequence: TGTGCCAGCAGCCTGACAGGGTTATCTGAAGCTTTCTTT.

This clone was observed a few times. As DNA, the CDR3 is TGTGCCAGCAGTGAAGCGCCGGGAAACAACTATGGCTACACCTTC. Amino acid sequence: CASSEAPGNNYGYTF. The rearrangement uses TRBV6-1 and TRBJ1-2; no reliable D call. There are 15 residues in the CDR3. The germline V and J ends were trimmed by 0 bases and 2 bases, with 10 bases remaining between them. Germline V lookup: CDR1 MNHNS, CDR2 SASEGT.

The chain uses TRBV5-1 and TRBJ1-1; 8 nucleotides line up with TRBD1. Germline CDR1 SGHRS, CDR2 YFSETQ. V gave up 2 bases and J gave up 1 base; unmatched junction bases: 1. The CDR3 runs to 14 residues. The CDR3 sequence: CASSFDRGNTEAFF. CDR3 coding DNA: TGCGCCAGCAGCTTCGACAGGGGGAACACTGAAGCTTTCTTT.

This rearrangement joins TRBV11-1 to TRBJ1-1, with no clear D. The CDR3 has 14 amino acids. In germline, CDR1 is SGHAT, CDR2 FQDESV (reference sequence). V dropped 1 base and J dropped 5 bases, with 11 bases sitting between them. The CDR3 nucleotides read TGTGCCAGCAGCTTAGATTCATTTCGGACTGAAGCTTTCTTT. Translating gives CASSLDSFRTEAFF.

The chain joins TRBV5-1 to TRBJ2-3; D may be TRBD2 (5 bases). CDR3 size: 15 residues. Germline V CDR1 and CDR2: SGHRS, YFSETQ. Trimming cost V 0 bases and J 6 bases, with 14 bases left between them. The CDR3 spells CASSLAAGLADTQYF. The CDR3 DNA is TGCGCCAGCAGCTTGGCGGCAGGACTCGCGGATACGCAGTATTTT.

The chain employs TRBV7-8 and TRBJ2-6; weak D call: TRBD1 (5 bases). Trimming stripped 5 bases from V and 0 bases from J, with 11 bases between. Per the germline V gene, CDR1 is SGHVS and CDR2 is FQNEAQ. CDR3 length equals 16 residues. The CDR3 sequence is CASSQTVNSGANVLTF. The CDR3 DNA reads TGTGCCAGCAGCCAGACAGTTAACTCTGGGGCCAACGTCCTGACTTTC. The complete variable domain, with remaining parts taken from reference TRBV7-8 and TRBJ2-6, reads GAGVSQSPRYKVAKRGQDVALRCDPISGHVSLFWYQQALGQGPEFLTYFQNEAQLDKSGLPSDRFFAERPEGSVSTLKIQRTQQEDSAVYLCASSQTVNSGANVLTFGAGSRLTVL.

The count of this clone is one. The J gene is TRBJ1-5, the V gene TRBV19; TRBD1 might be the D (6 bases). The germline V gene has CDR1 LNHDA and CDR2 SQIVND (reference sequence). V lost 5 bases, J lost 6 bases, and 11 bases lay in between. The CDR3 is made up of 13 amino acids. CDR3 in DNA: TGTGCCAGTAGTGGGGGGGCCACTCAGCCCCAGCATTTT. This codes for CASSGGATQPQHF.

This chain's CDR3 is CASSYSRDGGRHEQYF. CDR3 nucleotides: TGTGCCAGCAGTTACTCGAGGGACGGGGGGAGACACGAGCAGTACTTC. The V and J genes are TRBV6-2 or TRBV6-3 and TRBJ2-7, with 7 bases that match TRBD2. Trimming cost V 0 bases and J 5 bases; bases outside gene matches: 10. CDR1 is MNHEY and CDR2 is SVGEGT in the germline V gene. The CDR3 is 16 amino acids.

The chain is built from TRBV6-1 and TRBJ2-1; weak D call: TRBD2 (5 bases). The CDR3 consists of 12 residues. V gave up 1 base and J gave up 9 bases, with 7 bases separating them. Germline CDR1 reads MNHNS; CDR2 reads SASEGT. CDR3 in amino acids: CASSEGGPEQFF. CDR3 coding DNA: TGTGCCAGCAGTGAAGGAGGGCCTGAGCAGTTCTTC.

The chain combines TRBV5-1 with TRBJ2-1, with D possibly matching TRBD1 (5 bases). Trimming took 5 bases from V and 8 from J, leaving 17 bases between them. Germline V gives CDR1 SGHRS, CDR2 YFSETQ. This CDR3 has 14 amino acids. CDR3 region: CASSRQQQGDEQFF. In DNA form, the CDR3 reads TGCGCCAGCAGTCGGCAACAACAAGGGGATGAGCAGTTCTTC.

The rearrangement joins TRBV28 to TRBJ1-1, with D perhaps TRBD1 (6 bases). The ends were cut back, 6 bases at V and 5 bases at J, with 10 bases in the middle. The CDR3 has 12 amino acids. CDR1 is MDHEN and CDR2 is SYDVKM in the germline V gene. CDR3 region: CASRSQGTEAFF. The CDR3 nucleotides are TGTGCCAGCAGGTCCCAGGGGACTGAAGCTTTCTTT.

The CDR3 sequence is CATKRGYEQYF. CDR3 DNA sequence: TGTGCCACCAAGCGGGGCTACGAGCAGTACTTC. The chain couples TRBV24-1 to TRBJ2-7; TRBD2 aligns across 7 bases. V lost 8 bases to trimming and J lost 3 bases; unmatched junction nucleotides: 0. CDR1 KGHDR and CDR2 SFDVKD come from the germline V gene. The CDR3 covers 11 residues.